This TCR beta chain emerged from a study of shared clonotypes between healthy human individuals. The naive CD8 population came from CD45RO-negative cells selected for CCR7, without terminally differentiated effector memory CD45RA+ cells. Looked up from germline, CDR1 is SGHNT and CDR2 is YYREEE (reference sequence). CDR3 length equals 16 residues. The V gene lost 0 bases and the J gene lost 5 bases, with 17 bases spanning the gap. The data were produced by immunoSEQ multiplex PCR, yet TCRdb's version contains in-frame clones alone and is incomplete. The sample has around 1.9 million clones; around 93% are singletons.

The chain employs TRBV5-4 and TRBJ1-2; a possible D gene is TRBD1 (5 bases). Sequencing was carried out using naive CD8+ T cells from PBMCs. The receptor was derived from a man aged 18 to 35 in good health. Some clones in this sample may be carry-over from other donors' samples. As DNA, the CDR3 is TGTGCCAGCAGCTTGGGTAATCAGGGCGGAGGGTATGGCTACACCTTC. Residues: CASSLGNQGGGYGYTF.